The 2 T cell receptor beta chains given below trace back to one sample, sequenced in a study of T cells in Graves' hyperthyroidism and ophthalmopathy. Amplification of TCR beta CDR3 regions was performed using RNA transcripts as template. HTBI primers were employed in a first-round RT-PCR of the TCR CDR3. TCRdb re-called the multiplex PCR reads through MiXCR, storing one row per CDR3 protein. The data show 300,000 to 400,000 distinct CDR3 sequences, about 14% seen once. Sample: blood. These TCRs come from a woman aged 30 to 39 with Graves' ophthalmopathy.

There are many counts of this clonotype. This chain joins TRBV10-3 and TRBJ1-4; 7 bases match TRBD1. Per the germline V gene, CDR1 is ENHRY and CDR2 is SYGVKD. The CDR3 spans 15 residues. V lost 2 bases and J lost 3; bases outside the gene matches: 3. The CDR3, as DNA: TGTGCCATCAGTGAGGAGGGGGCGGCTAATGAAAAACTGTTTTTT. Its translation: CAISEEGAANEKLFF.

This clonotype occurred many times. The chain carries TRBV7-9 and TRBJ2-7; tentative D call: TRBD2 (6 bases). Trimming took 5 bases from V and 3 from J, leaving 17 bases between them. Germline V gene data show CDR1 as SEHNR and CDR2 as FQNEAQ (reference sequence). The CDR3 consists of 15 residues. CDR3 residues: CASSPKPEGLYEQYF. CDR3 DNA sequence: TGTGCCAGCAGCCCTAAGCCGGAGGGGCTCTACGAGCAGTACTTC.